In its sample, the clone carrying this T cell receptor (beta chain) was seen once. This specimen belongs to a study of shared T cell receptors in the human thymus. Assay: immunoSEQ multiplex PCR; the TCRdb copy retains only in-frame clones and omits some. The sample has about 730,000 clones, approximately 83% seen once; the top ten hold about 0.0098%. In germline, CDR1 is SGHTA, CDR2 FQGNSA. The CDR3 has 16 residues. Trimming took 4 bases from V and 0 from J; bases not matched to a gene: 5. This sample also belongs to another study, concerning human thymus T cells. That report adds: Donor material was obtained from healthy Finnish infants undergoing corrective surgery for congenital heart defects. Resections were taken during corrective heart surgery, and the thymus tissue came from these. V and J genes seemed to be used with bias in thymic and blood repertoires. Related studies found that unrelated individuals share highly overlapping thymic repertoires.

Material for sequencing was thymocytes. This chain joins TRBV7-2 and TRBJ2-4, with 8 bases lining up with TRBD1. The clonotype originates from a girl under two years old with a congenital heart defect. The CDR3 DNA reads as TGTGCCAGCAGCTCTAGGACAGGGCTAGCCAAAAACATTCAGTACTTC. Protein: CASSSRTGLAKNIQYF.